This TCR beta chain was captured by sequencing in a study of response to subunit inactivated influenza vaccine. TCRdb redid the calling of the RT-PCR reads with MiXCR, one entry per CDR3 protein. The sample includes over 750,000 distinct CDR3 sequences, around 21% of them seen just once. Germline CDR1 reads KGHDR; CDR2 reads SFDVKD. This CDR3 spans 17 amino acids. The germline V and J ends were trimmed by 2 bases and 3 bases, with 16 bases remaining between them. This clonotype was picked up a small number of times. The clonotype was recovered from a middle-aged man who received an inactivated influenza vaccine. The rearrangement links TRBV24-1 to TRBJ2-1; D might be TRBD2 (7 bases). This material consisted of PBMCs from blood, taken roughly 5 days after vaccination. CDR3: CATSDSRAGAFYNEQFF. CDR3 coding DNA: TGTGCCACCAGTGATTCTAGGGCGGGGGCATTCTACAATGAGCAGTTCTTC.